A few counts support the clone carrying this TCR beta chain. Its specificity is not known. The CDR3 spans 14 residues. J gave up 5 bases and V 7 bases, and 10 bases lay outside the gene matches. The germline CDR1 and CDR2 sequences are LNHDA and SQIVND (reference sequence). This sample is part of a study of metastatic and nonmetastatic thyroid tumors. Study conclusions and caveats: Patients with malignant thyroid tumors reportedly had significantly higher TCR beta diversity than those with benign nodules, in blood and tumor.

Nobody among the patients had been given any treatment before thyroid surgery. With MiXCR, TCRdb called clones anew from the PCR reads. The sample includes approximately 23,000 clones, around 23% seen only once; the top ten take over 55%. Material: blood. This sequence originates from a male donor with papillary thyroid cancer or a benign thyroid nodule (not recorded which). Some clones in this sample may be carry-over from other donors' samples. V is TRBV19 and J is TRBJ1-2; 7 nucleotides agree with TRBD1. The CDR3 nucleotides read TGTGCCAGTACCGGGACCCACAGGGGTTATGGCTACACCTTC. Translated: CASTGTHRGYGYTF.